The 14 T cell receptor beta chains below come from one sample, sequenced in a study of cytomegalovirus exposure and HLA in healthy donors. Primers: 60 Vbeta forward and 13 Jbeta reverse. Produced via immunoSEQ multiplex PCR; TCRdb's table is partial and in-frame only. This sample has 150,000 to 200,000 clones; 82% occur once, and the top ten carry roughly 0.095%. Sequenced input: PBMCs. The receptors originated from a boy between 2 and 10 years old in good health and CMV-seronegative.

The chain combines TRBV5-6 with TRBJ1-5; 8 nucleotides agree with TRBD1. The CDR3 loop spans 13 amino acids. Germline V gives CDR1 SGHDT, CDR2 YYEEEE. V was pared by 4 bases and J by 7 bases, with 4 bases of the junction left unmatched. CDR3 in amino acids: CASSRDRGQPQHF. Written as DNA, the CDR3 is TGTGCCAGCAGCCGTGACAGGGGACAGCCCCAGCATTTT.

This clone appeared once. The J gene is TRBJ1-1, the V gene TRBV6-5, with D uncertain. Germline V gene sequence: CDR1 MNHEY, CDR2 SVGAGI. V gave up 6 bases and J gave up 6 bases, with 14 bases separating them. The CDR3 consists of 13 residues. The CDR3 DNA is TGTGCCAGCAGCCACATGGGAGGAGCTGAAGCTTTCTTT. Its protein is CASSHMGGAEAFF.

The chain is built from TRBV2 and TRBJ2-2, with 10 nucleotides matching TRBD2. The V gene's germline CDR1 is SNHLY and CDR2 FYNNEI. V dropped 5 bases and J dropped 4; count of bases not matched to a gene: 4. This CDR3 contains 15 residues. CDR3 residues: CASSPSGGLTGELFF. CDR3 DNA: TGTGCCAGCAGTCCTAGCGGGGGCCTCACCGGGGAGCTGTTTTTT.

This chain connects TRBV29-1 to TRBJ2-7, with a weak D call TRBD2 (5 bases). Germline V gene lookup returns CDR1 SQVTM and CDR2 ANQGSEA. The ends were cut back, 2 bases at V and 4 bases at J, with 12 bases in the middle. The CDR3 sequence is 13 residues long. CDR3 in DNA: TGCAGCGTTGAATTCGGTGCGGGTTACGAGCAGTACTTC. This gives the protein CSVEFGAGYEQYF.

This clone showed up just once. This chain connects TRBV30 to TRBJ1-2; no reliable D call. The CDR3 loop spans 12 amino acids. The germline V gene encodes CDR1 GTSNPN and CDR2 SVGIG (reference sequence). V lost 0 bases and J lost 4, with 6 bases in between. The CDR3 loop reads CAWSVTVYGYTF. Written as DNA, the CDR3 is TGTGCCTGGAGTGTTACTGTCTATGGCTACACCTTC.

The V call is TRBV13, the J call TRBJ1-4; the match to TRBD1 covers 10 bases. Trimming at V came to 4 bases and at J to 8 bases, leaving 4 bases not matched to a gene. The CDR3 has 14 residues. Germline-derived CDR1 and CDR2 are PRHDT and FYEKMQ (reference sequence). CDR3 sequence reads: CASSSGQGHEKLFF. The DNA of the CDR3 is TGTGCCAGCAGCTCGGGACAGGGGCACGAAAAACTGTTTTTT.

J is TRBJ2-6 and V is TRBV5-8; D is unclear. Germline assignment: CDR1 SGHTS and CDR2 YDEGEE. The CDR3 runs 14 residues. V was trimmed by 4 bases and J by 0 bases, leaving 5 bases between them. The CDR3 loop is CASSRVSGANVLTF. The CDR3 DNA is TGTGCCAGCAGCCGAGTCTCTGGGGCCAACGTCCTGACTTTC.

In this sample, this clone turned up a few times. This chain connects TRBV5-4 to TRBJ2-3; 7 bases agree with TRBD2. V shed 1 base and J 6 bases; nucleotides not matched to a gene: 5. The CDR3 totals 14 residues. CDR1 is SGHNT, CDR2 YYREEE, per germline (reference sequence). CDR3 nucleotide sequence: TGTGCCAGCAGCTTGCCTACGGGAGGCGATACGCAGTATTTT. Residues: CASSLPTGGDTQYF.

The rearrangement links TRBV4-3 to TRBJ2-4; 9 bases map to TRBD1. CDR1 is LGHNA and CDR2 is YSLEER in the germline V gene. V gave up 2 bases and J gave up 0 bases; unmatched junction bases: 8. This CDR3 is built from 18 residues. The CDR3 spells CASSQKRGQGLAKNIQYF. CDR3 DNA: TGCGCCAGCAGCCAAAAGAGGGGACAGGGTTTAGCCAAAAACATTCAGTACTTC.

CDR3 sequence reads: CASRDKSNQPQHF. The CDR3 DNA sequence: TGTGCCAGCAGGGACAAGTCCAATCAGCCCCAGCATTTT. The chain links TRBV6-1 to TRBJ1-5, with TRBD1 as a possible D gene (5 bases). Germline V gene lookup returns CDR1 MNHNS and CDR2 SASEGT. Trimming removed 6 bases from V and 3 bases from J, with 9 bases in between. This CDR3 comprises 13 residues.

The CDR3 protein is CASSHQGGQYF. The CDR3 DNA sequence: TGTGCCAGCAGTCACCAGGGTGGGCAGTACTTC. The rearrangement uses TRBV6-5 and TRBJ2-7, with D perhaps matching TRBD1 (5 bases). The CDR3 length is 11 residues. The germline V gene has CDR1 MNHEY and CDR2 SVGAGI. Trimming cost V 5 bases and J 9 bases, with 11 bases left between them.

This clone was seen more than once but under ten times. V and J are TRBV6-1 and TRBJ1-6; TRBD1 is a possible D gene (5 bases). This CDR3 has 18 amino acids. V lost 2 bases and J lost 4, with 18 bases in between. From germline, CDR1 is MNHNS and CDR2 SASEGT. The CDR3 spells CASSERFPMTVYNSPLHF. The CDR3 DNA reads TGTGCCAGCAGTGAACGATTCCCAATGACAGTGTATAATTCACCCCTCCACTTT.

The V gene is TRBV5-1, the J gene TRBJ2-7, with TRBD1 matching over 10 bases. Germline assignment: CDR1 SGHRS and CDR2 YFSETQ. This CDR3 is 16 amino acids long. Trimming cost V 4 bases and J 5 bases; bases outside gene matches: 12. For the CDR3, the DNA is TGCGCCAGCAGCGACACGACAGGGGGCGCTGTCAACGAGCAGTACTTC. Residues: CASSDTTGGAVNEQYF.

The chain combines TRBV5-1 with TRBJ2-3, with 14 bases that match TRBD2. The CDR3 consists of 17 residues. Trimming at V came to 0 bases and at J to 1 base, leaving 1 base not matched to a gene. Per germline, CDR1 SGHRS and CDR2 YFSETQ. Here the CDR3 DNA reads TGCGCCAGCAGCTTGGGGACTAGCGGGGGGCGCACAGATACGCAGTATTTT. Its protein is CASSLGTSGGRTDTQYF.